This T cell receptor beta chain was documented in a study of spatial heterogeneity in lung cancer. CDR3 length: 17 amino acids. The V gene lost 2 bases and the J gene lost 0 bases, with 17 bases spanning the gap. CDR1 is MDHEN and CDR2 is SYDVKM in the germline V gene. This clonotype ranks as medium-sized. A library prepared for alpha chains yielded this beta chain as an off-target read; its size is of little meaning. From the 5' RACE reads, TCRdb called clonotypes with MiXCR, one entry per CDR3 protein. The sample lists 7,000 or so distinct CDR3 sequences; more than 5.5% were seen once. Indicated time point: sample taken at primary tumor resection. In each case, whole RNA from tumor, nontumor lung or frozen PBMC was sequenced unsorted.

The rearrangement links TRBV28 to TRBJ2-7; D is uncertain. Sample: normal lung tissue next to the tumor, taken at surgery. The clonotype was recovered from a female donor with early-stage non-small cell lung cancer. CDR3 amino acids: CASSLPRTEHGSYEQYF. DNA for the CDR3: TGTGCCAGCAGTTTACCCAGGACGGAACACGGCTCCTACGAGCAGTACTTC.